A selection of T cell receptor beta chains follows, all from one sample in a study of beta chain features in type 1 diabetes. This table comes from immunoSEQ multiplex PCR, and its TCRdb copy is limited to in-frame clones, with some not included. The sample contains approximately 280,000 clones, 15% of which appear only once. Material for sequencing was naive CD4+ T cells from blood. The receptors here all came from a man younger than 30 with type 1 diabetes. CDR3s include the opening cysteine and the closing phenylalanine or tryptophan. D genes are given only for firm matches. Clone size is given for some rows only: seen once, a few or many times, or a class if the clone is expanded.

>TRBJ1-1|.|TRBV6-1|.
TGTGCCAGCCCCCTAGGGGGATTGAACACTGAAGCTTTCTTT
CASPLGGLNTEAFF
>TRBJ1-2|.|TRBV4-1|.
TGCGCCAGCAGCCAAGATCAGGGTAACTATGGCTACACCTTC
CASSQDQGNYGYTF
>TRBJ2-5|.|TRBV2|.
TGTGCCAGCAGGACAGAGCAAGAGACCCAGTACTTC
CASRTEQETQYF
>TRBJ2-4|few|TRBV2|.
TGTGCCAGCAGGGAATTCGCGGACATTCAGTACTTC
CASREFADIQYF
>TRBJ1-1|few|TRBV30|.
TGTGCCTGGAGTGTACTTGTAAGCACTGAAGCTTTCTTT
CAWSVLVSTEAFF
>TRBJ2-1|.|TRBV5-1|.
TGCGCCAGCAGCTTTAGCGGCCTCACCTACAATGAGCAGTTCTTC
CASSFSGLTYNEQFF
>TRBJ2-7|few|TRBV14|.
TGTGCCAGCAGCCAAGTAACAGTCTCCTACGAGCAGTACTTC
CASSQVTVSYEQYF
>TRBJ2-7|.|TRBV21-1|.
TGTGCCGCGCTCGGACAGGGTTCCCACGAGCAGTACTTC
CAALGQGSHEQYF
>TRBJ2-1|few|TRBV5-6|TRBD2
TGTGCCAGCGGAGCGGGGACTTACAATGAGCAGTTCTTC
CASGAGTYNEQFF
>TRBJ1-5|.|TRBV9|.
TGTGCCAGCAGCGTGCCAGGGGACCGTCAGCCCCAGCATTTT
CASSVPGDRQPQHF
>TRBJ2-4|.|TRBV6-5|.
TGTGCCAGCAGTTACAGGGCAGGGGCGGCCAAAAACATTCAGTACTTC
CASSYRAGAAKNIQYF
>TRBJ2-1|few|TRBV18|TRBD2
TGTGCCAGCTCAGCCGGGACTAGCGGAGCGATCTATGAGCAGTTCTTC
CASSAGTSGAIYEQFF
>TRBJ2-7|few|TRBV28|TRBD2
TGTGCCAGCACGGCACACTTGGGACTAGCGGGGGCCTACGAGCAGTACTTC
CASTAHLGLAGAYEQYF
>TRBJ1-2|.|TRBV28|TRBD1
TGTGCCAGCAGTTTTGGGACAGGGGGCAGAGGCTACACCTTC
CASSFGTGGRGYTF
>TRBJ2-2|few|TRBV2|.
TGTGCCAGCAGGAGGGTCGGGGAGCTGTTTTTT
CASRRVGELFF
>TRBJ1-6|few|TRBV30|.
TGTGCCTGGAGTCCCCGACAGGAAACTTCACCCCTCCACTTT
CAWSPRQETSPLHF
>TRBJ1-4|few|TRBV5-1|TRBD1
TGCGCCAGCAGCATCGACAGGGCGGGAAAACTGTTTTTT
CASSIDRAGKLFF
>TRBJ2-3|.|TRBV7-2|TRBD2
TGTGCCAGCAGCTCCATAGCGGGGACCACAGATACGCAGTATTTT
CASSSIAGTTDTQYF
>TRBJ2-7|.|TRBV27|.
TGTGCCAGCAGCATCACGGAGGGCTACGAGCAGTACTTC
CASSITEGYEQYF
>TRBJ2-1|few|TRBV7-6|.
TGTGCCAGCAGCTTGGGTAGGGGGGGTGCGGACAATGAGCAGTTCTTC
CASSLGRGGADNEQFF
>TRBJ1-1|few|TRBV25-1|TRBD1
TGTGCCAGCAGTGAAGCAGGGGGCCTAGGGGCTTTCTTT
CASSEAGGLGAFF
>TRBJ1-6|.|TRBV18|TRBD1
TGTGCCAGCTCACAGACCGGGACAGGAAATTCACCCCTCCACTTT
CASSQTGTGNSPLHF
>TRBJ2-5|few|TRBV7-9|TRBD2
TGTGCCAGCAGCCCAAGCAATAGCGGGATGGGGACCCAGTACTTC
CASSPSNSGMGTQYF
>TRBJ1-4|few|TRBV4-3|.
TGCGCCAGCAGCCAGAGCCTAGGACTTAATGAAAAACTGTTTTTT
CASSQSLGLNEKLFF
>TRBJ2-1|.|TRBV10-3|TRBD2
TGTGCCATCAGTGGGGGACTAGAGGCCGTCGGAGATGAGCAGTTCTTC
CAISGGLEAVGDEQFF
>TRBJ2-5|few|TRBV28|TRBD2
TGTGCCAGCAGTTTATCGGGACTAGCGGGTGAGACCCAGTACTTC
CASSLSGLAGETQYF
>TRBJ2-7|few|TRBV11-2|TRBD1
TGTGCCAGCAGCTTGGACTCCGGGACAGGGGGCTCCGAGCAGTACTTC
CASSLDSGTGGSEQYF
>TRBJ1-2|few|TRBV9|.
TGTGCCAGCAGCGTAGGTGGAGGGACGAACTATGGCTACACCTTC
CASSVGGGTNYGYTF
>TRBJ2-1|few|TRBV7-9|.
TGTGCCAGCAGCTTAGGGCCGAGGGTAGGGAGCTCCTACAATGAGCAGTTCTTC
CASSLGPRVGSSYNEQFF
>TRBJ1-6|.|TRBV18|TRBD1
TGTGCCAGCTCTACGGACAGGAATAATTCACCCCTCCACTTT
CASSTDRNNSPLHF
>TRBJ2-7|few|TRBV18|.
TGTGCCAGCTCACCCGACAGGGAGGCCCACGAGCAGTACTTC
CASSPDREAHEQYF
>TRBJ2-7|.|TRBV9|TRBD1
TGTGCCAGCAGCGTAGAAGGGACAGGTCGACCCGAGCAGTACTTC
CASSVEGTGRPEQYF
>TRBJ2-7|.|TRBV5-1|TRBD2
TGCGCCAGCAGCTTATCCGGGAGGGCCGGCTACGAGCAGTACTTC
CASSLSGRAGYEQYF
>TRBJ2-5|few|TRBV5-1|TRBD1
TGCGCCAGCAACCTCGACAGGGACCGAGGGACCCAGTACTTC
CASNLDRDRGTQYF
>TRBJ1-2|.|TRBV2|TRBD1
TGTGCCAGGGAACAGGGGGCGCCTCCCTATGGCTACACCTTC
CAREQGAPPYGYTF
>TRBJ1-4|.|TRBV29-1|.
TGCAGCGTTGGCGGGACCGACGAAAAACTGTTTTTT
CSVGGTDEKLFF
>TRBJ2-7|.|TRBV10-3|TRBD1
TGTGCCATCAGCGCGGACAGGTCCTCCTACGAGCAGTACTTC
CAISADRSSYEQYF
>TRBJ2-5|.|TRBV7-9|TRBD2
TGTGCCAGCAGCCCGCGGGGGGCTGGTGGGACCCAGTACTTC
CASSPRGAGGTQYF
>TRBJ2-5|few|TRBV19|.
TGTGCCAGTAGTATTTCAACAGCCCAAGAGACCCAGTACTTC
CASSISTAQETQYF
>TRBJ1-6|.|TRBV6-5|TRBD1
TGTGCCGTACAACAGGGGCCCAATTCACCCCTCCACTTT
CAVQQGPNSPLHF
>TRBJ2-3|.|TRBV10-3|TRBD2
TGTGCCGTCGCGGGAGGGGAGACAGATACGCAGTATTTT
CAVAGGETDTQYF
>TRBJ2-4|few|TRBV15|TRBD2
TGTGCCACCACCCTAGCGGGGGTAACCAAAAACATTCAGTACTTC
CATTLAGVTKNIQYF
>TRBJ2-3|.|TRBV19|TRBD2
TGTGCCAGTAGTATCCTTGCGGGAGGGAGCACAGATACGCAGTATTTT
CASSILAGGSTDTQYF
>TRBJ1-5|.|TRBV11-2|TRBD1
TGTGCCAGCAGCGCTACAGGGGGCGACAATCAGCCCCAGCATTTT
CASSATGGDNQPQHF
>TRBJ2-1|.|TRBV7-9|.
TGTGCCAGCAGCTTACAGCGCAATGAGCAGTTCTTC
CASSLQRNEQFF
>TRBJ2-3|few|TRBV2|.
TGTGCCAGATCCCCTACTGTCACAGATACGCAGTATTTT
CARSPTVTDTQYF
>TRBJ1-2|.|TRBV5-6|.
TGTGCCAGCAGCCCGCGCTTTAACTATGGCTACACCTTC
CASSPRFNYGYTF
>TRBJ2-5|.|TRBV30|.
TGTGCCTGGAGTGTACGGGAACCCCAGTACTTC
CAWSVREPQYF
>TRBJ1-1|.|TRBV5-1|.
TGCGCCAGCAGCTTGGAAACAGGGCCCACTGAAGCTTTCTTT
CASSLETGPTEAFF
>TRBJ2-1|few|TRBV27|TRBD2
TGTGCCAGCAGTATACTAGCGGGGGGGTACAATGAGCAGTTCTTC
CASSILAGGYNEQFF
>TRBJ2-1|few|TRBV4-1|TRBD2
TGCGCCAGCAGCCATCCAAGCGGGAAGGGTGAGCAGTTCTTC
CASSHPSGKGEQFF
>TRBJ2-5|.|TRBV11-2|TRBD1
TGTGCCAGCAGCTTACAGGGGGCGCTTTTTTCGGAGACCCAGTACTTC
CASSLQGALFSETQYF
>TRBJ2-7|few|TRBV4-3|.
TGCGCCAGCAGCCAAGATCACAGACCTTCGTACGAGCAGTACTTC
CASSQDHRPSYEQYF
>TRBJ2-7|.|TRBV5-1|TRBD1
TGCGCCAGCAGCTCGTCAGGGACAGGGCGGTACGAGCAGTACTTC
CASSSSGTGRYEQYF
>TRBJ2-1|few|TRBV19|.
TGTGCCAGTAGTATAGGAGCCAGGAGGAATGAGCAGTTCTTC
CASSIGARRNEQFF
>TRBJ2-3|.|TRBV7-2|.
TGTGCCAGCAGCCTGTACACAGATACGCAGTATTTT
CASSLYTDTQYF
>TRBJ1-1|few|TRBV11-2|.
TGTGCCAGCAGCTTAGGGCCGAACACTGAAGCTTTCTTT
CASSLGPNTEAFF
>TRBJ2-7|few|TRBV27|TRBD2
TGTGCCAGCAGACGACTAGCGGGGAGCTCCTACGAGCAGTACTTC
CASRRLAGSSYEQYF
>TRBJ1-1|.|TRBV29-1|.
TGCAGCGTTGAGGGGCCTGTGAACACTGAAGCTTTCTTT
CSVEGPVNTEAFF